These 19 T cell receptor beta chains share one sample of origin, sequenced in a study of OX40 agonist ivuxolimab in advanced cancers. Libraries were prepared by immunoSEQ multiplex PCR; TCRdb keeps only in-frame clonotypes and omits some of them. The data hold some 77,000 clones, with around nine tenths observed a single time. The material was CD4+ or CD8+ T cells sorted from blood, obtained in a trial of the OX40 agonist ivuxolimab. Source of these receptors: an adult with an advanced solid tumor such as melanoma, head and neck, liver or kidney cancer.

The CDR3 sequence: CASSIPGQGAVETQYF. As DNA, the CDR3 is TGTGCCAGTAGTATCCCGGGACAGGGGGCCGTTGAGACCCAGTACTTC. The V call is TRBV19, the J call TRBJ2-5, with 12 bases that match TRBD1. This CDR3 is built from 16 residues. J was trimmed by 5 bases and V by 3 bases; bases with no gene match: 7. Germline values: CDR1 LNHDA, CDR2 SQIVND (reference sequence).

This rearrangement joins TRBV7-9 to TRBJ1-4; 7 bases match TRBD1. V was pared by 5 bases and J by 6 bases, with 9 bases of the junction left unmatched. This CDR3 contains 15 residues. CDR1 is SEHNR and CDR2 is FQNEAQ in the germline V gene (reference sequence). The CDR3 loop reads CASSARQGPDEKLFF. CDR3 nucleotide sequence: TGTGCCAGCAGCGCCCGACAGGGCCCCGATGAAAAACTGTTTTTT.

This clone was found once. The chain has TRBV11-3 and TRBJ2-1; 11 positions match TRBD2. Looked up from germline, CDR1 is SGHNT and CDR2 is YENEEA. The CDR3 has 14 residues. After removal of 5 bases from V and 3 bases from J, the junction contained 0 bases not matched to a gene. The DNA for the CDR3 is TGTGCCAGCAGCCTAGCGGGAGGCTACAATGAGCAGTTCTTC. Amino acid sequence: CASSLAGGYNEQFF.

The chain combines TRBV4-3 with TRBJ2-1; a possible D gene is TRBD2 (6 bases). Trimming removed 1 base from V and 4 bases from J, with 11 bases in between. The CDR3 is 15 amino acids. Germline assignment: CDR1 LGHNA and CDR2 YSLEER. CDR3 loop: CASSQGGRGYNEQFF. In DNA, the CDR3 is TGCGCCAGCAGCCAAGGGGGACGGGGGTACAATGAGCAGTTCTTC.

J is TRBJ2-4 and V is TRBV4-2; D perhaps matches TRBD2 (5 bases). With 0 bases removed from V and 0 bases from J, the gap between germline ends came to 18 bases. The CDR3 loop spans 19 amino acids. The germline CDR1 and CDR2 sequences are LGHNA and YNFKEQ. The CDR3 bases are TGTGCCAGCAGCCAAGAAAACATCGGCCTAGCCTTAGCCAAAAACATTCAGTACTTC. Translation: CASSQENIGLALAKNIQYF.

The CDR3 spells CASRERAPSYEQYF. The CDR3 bases are TGTGCCAGCAGGGAGCGGGCCCCTTCCTACGAGCAGTACTTC. This chain uses TRBV6-5 with TRBJ2-7, with D maybe TRBD2 (6 bases). V lost 6 bases and J 1 base, leaving 13 bases between the germline ends. The CDR3 has 14 amino acids. Germline V gene lookup returns CDR1 MNHEY and CDR2 SVGAGI.

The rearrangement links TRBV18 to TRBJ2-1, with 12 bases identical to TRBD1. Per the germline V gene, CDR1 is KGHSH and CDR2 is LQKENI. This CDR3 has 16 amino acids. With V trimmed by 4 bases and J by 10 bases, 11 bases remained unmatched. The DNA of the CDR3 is TGTGCCAGCTCACTGGGCCCGGGACAGGGGGCGGGCGAGCAGTTCTTC. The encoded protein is CASSLGPGQGAGEQFF.

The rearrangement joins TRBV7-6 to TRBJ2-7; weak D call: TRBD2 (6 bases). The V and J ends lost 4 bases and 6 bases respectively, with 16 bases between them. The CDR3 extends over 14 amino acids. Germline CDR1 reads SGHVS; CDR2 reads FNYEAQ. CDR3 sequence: CASSSGTAPGEQYF. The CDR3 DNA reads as TGTGCCAGCAGCTCCGGGACTGCCCCGGGCGAGCAGTACTTC.

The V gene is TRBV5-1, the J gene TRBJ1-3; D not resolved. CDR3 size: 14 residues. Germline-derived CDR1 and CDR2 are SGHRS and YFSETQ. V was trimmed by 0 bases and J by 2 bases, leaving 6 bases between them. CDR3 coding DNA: TGCGCCAGCAGCTTGGTCCCGGCTGGAAACACCATATATTTT. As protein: CASSLVPAGNTIYF.

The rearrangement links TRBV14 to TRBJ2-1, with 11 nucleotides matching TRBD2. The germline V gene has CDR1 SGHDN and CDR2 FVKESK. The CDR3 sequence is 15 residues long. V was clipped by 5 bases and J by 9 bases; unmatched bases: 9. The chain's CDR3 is CASSGGLAGGGEQFF. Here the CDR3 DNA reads TGTGCCAGCAGCGGCGGGCTAGCGGGAGGAGGTGAGCAGTTCTTC.

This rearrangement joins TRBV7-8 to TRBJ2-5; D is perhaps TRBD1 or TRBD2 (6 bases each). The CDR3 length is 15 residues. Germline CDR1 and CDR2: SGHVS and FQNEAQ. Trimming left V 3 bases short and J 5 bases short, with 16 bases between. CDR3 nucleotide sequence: TGTGCCAGCAGCTTTGTACAGGGAGGTGCGGAGACCCAGTACTTC. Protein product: CASSFVQGGAETQYF.

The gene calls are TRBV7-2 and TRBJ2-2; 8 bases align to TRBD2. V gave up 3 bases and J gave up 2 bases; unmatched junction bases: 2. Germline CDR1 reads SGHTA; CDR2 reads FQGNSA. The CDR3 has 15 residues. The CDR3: CASSFRTSNTGELFF. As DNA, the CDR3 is TGTGCCAGCAGCTTTAGGACTAGCAACACCGGGGAGCTGTTTTTT.

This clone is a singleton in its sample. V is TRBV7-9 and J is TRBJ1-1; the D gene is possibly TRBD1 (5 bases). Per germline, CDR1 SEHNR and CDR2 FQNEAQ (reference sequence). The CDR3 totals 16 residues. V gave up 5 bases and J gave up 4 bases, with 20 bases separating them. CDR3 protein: CASSPTDRPQATEAFF. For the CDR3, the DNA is TGTGCCAGCAGCCCTACAGACAGACCCCAGGCCACTGAAGCTTTCTTT.

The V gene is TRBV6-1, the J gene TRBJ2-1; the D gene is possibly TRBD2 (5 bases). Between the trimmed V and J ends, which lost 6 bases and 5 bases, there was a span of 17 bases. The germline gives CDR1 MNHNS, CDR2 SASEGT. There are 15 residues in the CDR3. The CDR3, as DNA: TGTGCCAGCAGCTTATTAGCGCGACGAGACAATGAGCAGTTCTTC. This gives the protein CASSLLARRDNEQFF.

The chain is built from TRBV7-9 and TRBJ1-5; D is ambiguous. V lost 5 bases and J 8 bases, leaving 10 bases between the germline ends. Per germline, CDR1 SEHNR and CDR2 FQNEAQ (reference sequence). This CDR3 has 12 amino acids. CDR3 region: CASSREREPQHF. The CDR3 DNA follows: TGTGCCAGCAGCCGGGAGCGAGAGCCCCAGCATTTT.

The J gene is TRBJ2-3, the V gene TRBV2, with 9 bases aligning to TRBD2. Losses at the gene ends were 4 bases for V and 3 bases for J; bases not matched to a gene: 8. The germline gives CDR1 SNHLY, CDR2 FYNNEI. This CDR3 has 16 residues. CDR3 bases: TGTGCCAGCAGTGGCAGTAGCGGGAGTGGGACAGATACGCAGTATTTT. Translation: CASSGSSGSGTDTQYF.

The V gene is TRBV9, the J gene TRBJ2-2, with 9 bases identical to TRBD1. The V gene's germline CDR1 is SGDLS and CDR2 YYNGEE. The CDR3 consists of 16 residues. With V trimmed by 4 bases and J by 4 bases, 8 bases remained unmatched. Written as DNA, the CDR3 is TGTGCCAGCAGCCGGGGACAGGGTTTGAGCACCGGGGAGCTGTTTTTT. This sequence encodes CASSRGQGLSTGELFF. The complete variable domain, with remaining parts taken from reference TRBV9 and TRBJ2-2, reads DSGVTQTPKHLITATGQRVTLRCSPRSGDLSVYWYQQSLDQGLQFLIQYYNGEERAKGNILERFSAQQFPDLHSELNLSSLELGDSALYFCASSRGQGLSTGELFFGEGSRLTVL.

The CDR3 region is CASSSTGGAGDEQFF. The CDR3 DNA reads as TGCGCCAGCAGCTCGACAGGGGGAGCAGGGGATGAGCAGTTCTTC. This chain uses TRBV5-1 with TRBJ2-1; 9 bases agree with TRBD1. With V trimmed by 3 bases and J by 8 bases, 9 bases remained unmatched. The CDR3 has 15 residues. Germline V gene data show CDR1 as SGHRS and CDR2 as YFSETQ.

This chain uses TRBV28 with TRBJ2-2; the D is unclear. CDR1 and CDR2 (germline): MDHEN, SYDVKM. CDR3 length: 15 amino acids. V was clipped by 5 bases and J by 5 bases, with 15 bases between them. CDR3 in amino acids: CASSPRTRATGELFF. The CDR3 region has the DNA TGTGCCAGCAGTCCTCGGACCCGCGCGACCGGGGAGCTGTTTTTT. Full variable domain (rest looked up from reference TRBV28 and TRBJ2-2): DVKVTQSSRYLVKRTGEKVFLECVQDMDHENMFWYRQDPGLGLRLIYFSYDVKMKEKGDIPEGYSVSREKKERFSLILESASTNQTSMYLCASSPRTRATGELFFGEGSRLTVL.